This TCR beta chain stems from a study of blood T cells in healthy people across ages. Russia was home to the donors, healthy Caucasian individuals aged roughly 6 to 100. Through a sample-barcoded 5' primer and a J-beta primer mix, a second PCR was run for roughly 6 to 11 cycles. TCRdb reprocessed the 5' RACE reads with MiXCR, giving one entry per CDR3 protein. Among about 650,000 distinct CDR3 sequences listed, about 30% were seen once. Study-level points and caveats: Across the age range, TCR beta diversity per million T cells fell in a roughly linear way.

As for this clonotype: The antigen remains undetermined. A read error may be the cause here, since a much bigger clone is one base away.

This clonotype was sampled from a woman aged 80 or older in good health. Sequencing was carried out using blood.

The CDR3 protein is CGAREVIGGANTQYF. The CDR3 DNA is TGCGGTGCTAGAGAGGTGATTGGGGGAGCTAATACGCAGTATTTT. The genes are TRBV20-1 and TRBJ2-3, with D possibly being TRBD1 or TRBD2 (5 bases each). The germline gives CDR1 DFQATT, CDR2 SNEGSKA (reference sequence). The CDR3 covers 15 residues.